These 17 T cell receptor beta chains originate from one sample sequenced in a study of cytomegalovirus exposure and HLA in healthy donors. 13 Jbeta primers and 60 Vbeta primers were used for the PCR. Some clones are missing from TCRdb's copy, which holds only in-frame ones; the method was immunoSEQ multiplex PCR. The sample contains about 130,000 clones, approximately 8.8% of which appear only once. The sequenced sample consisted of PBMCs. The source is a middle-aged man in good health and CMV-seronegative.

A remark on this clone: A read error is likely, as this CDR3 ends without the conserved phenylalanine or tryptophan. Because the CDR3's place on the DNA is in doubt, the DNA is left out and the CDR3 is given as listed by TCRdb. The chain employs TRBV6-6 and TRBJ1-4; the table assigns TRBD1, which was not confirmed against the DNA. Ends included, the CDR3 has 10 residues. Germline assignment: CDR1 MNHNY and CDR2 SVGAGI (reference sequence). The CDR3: CASSFRTGSN.

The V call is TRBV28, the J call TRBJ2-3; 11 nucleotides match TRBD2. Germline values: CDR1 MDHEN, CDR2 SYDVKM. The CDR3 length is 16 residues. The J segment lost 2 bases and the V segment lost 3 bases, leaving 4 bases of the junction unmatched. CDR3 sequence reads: CASSFPSGGHTDTQYF. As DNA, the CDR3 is TGTGCCAGCAGTTTCCCTAGCGGGGGGCACACAGATACGCAGTATTTT.

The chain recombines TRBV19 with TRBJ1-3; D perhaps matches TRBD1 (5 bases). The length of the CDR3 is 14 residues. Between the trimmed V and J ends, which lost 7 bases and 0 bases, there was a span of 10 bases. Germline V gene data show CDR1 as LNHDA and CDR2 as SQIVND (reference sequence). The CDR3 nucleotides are TGTGCCAGTACCTCGACAGACTCTGGAAACACCATATATTTT. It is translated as CASTSTDSGNTIYF. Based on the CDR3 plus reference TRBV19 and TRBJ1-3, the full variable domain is DGGITQSPKYLFRKEGQNVTLSCEQNLNHDAMYWYRQDPGQGLRLIYYSQIVNDFQKGDIAEGYSVSREKKESFPLTVTSAQKNPTAFYLCASTSTDSGNTIYFGEGSWLTVV.

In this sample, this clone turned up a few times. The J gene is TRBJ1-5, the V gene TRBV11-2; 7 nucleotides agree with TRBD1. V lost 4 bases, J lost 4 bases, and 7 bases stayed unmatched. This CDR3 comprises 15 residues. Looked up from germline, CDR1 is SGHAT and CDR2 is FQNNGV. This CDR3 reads CASSSGGRSNQPQHF. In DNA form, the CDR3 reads TGTGCCAGCAGCTCAGGGGGTAGGAGTAATCAGCCCCAGCATTTT.

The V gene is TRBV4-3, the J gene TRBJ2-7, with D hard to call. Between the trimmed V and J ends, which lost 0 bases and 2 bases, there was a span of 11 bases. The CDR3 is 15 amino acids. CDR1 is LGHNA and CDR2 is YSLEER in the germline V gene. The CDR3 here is CASSQDRQQPYEQYF. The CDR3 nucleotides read TGCGCCAGCAGCCAAGATCGTCAACAGCCCTACGAGCAGTACTTC.

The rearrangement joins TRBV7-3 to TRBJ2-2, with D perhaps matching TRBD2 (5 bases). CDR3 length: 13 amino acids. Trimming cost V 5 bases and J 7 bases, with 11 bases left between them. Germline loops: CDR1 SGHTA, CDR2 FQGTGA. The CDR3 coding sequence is TGTGCCAGCAGCCCATTAGGGAGCGGGGAGCTGTTTTTT. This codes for CASSPLGSGELFF.

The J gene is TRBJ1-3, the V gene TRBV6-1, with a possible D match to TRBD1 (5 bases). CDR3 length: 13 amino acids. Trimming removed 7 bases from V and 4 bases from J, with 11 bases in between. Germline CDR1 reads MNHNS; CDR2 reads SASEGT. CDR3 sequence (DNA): TGTGCCAGCATTAGACGGGGGGGAAACACCATATATTTT. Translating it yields CASIRRGGNTIYF.

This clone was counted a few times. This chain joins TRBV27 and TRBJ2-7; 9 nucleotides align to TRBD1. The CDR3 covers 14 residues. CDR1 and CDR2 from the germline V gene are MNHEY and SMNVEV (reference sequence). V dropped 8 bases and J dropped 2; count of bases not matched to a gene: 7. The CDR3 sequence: CASLSRTGAYEQYF. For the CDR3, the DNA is TGTGCCAGCCTAAGCCGGACAGGGGCCTACGAGCAGTACTTC.

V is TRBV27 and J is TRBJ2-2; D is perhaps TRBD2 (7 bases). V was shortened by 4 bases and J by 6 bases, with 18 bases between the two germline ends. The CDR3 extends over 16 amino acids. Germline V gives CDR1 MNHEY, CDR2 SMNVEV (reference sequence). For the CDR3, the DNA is TGTGCCAGCAGTTACCGGGGAGGGGGGGCCCCCGGGGAGCTGTTTTTT. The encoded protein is CASSYRGGGAPGELFF.

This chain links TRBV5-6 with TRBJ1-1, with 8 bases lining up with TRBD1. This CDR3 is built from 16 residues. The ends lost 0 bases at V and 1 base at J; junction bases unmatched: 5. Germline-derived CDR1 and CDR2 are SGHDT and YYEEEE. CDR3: CASSLDRGRRNTEAFF. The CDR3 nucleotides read TGTGCCAGCAGCTTGGACAGGGGGAGGAGGAACACTGAAGCTTTCTTT.

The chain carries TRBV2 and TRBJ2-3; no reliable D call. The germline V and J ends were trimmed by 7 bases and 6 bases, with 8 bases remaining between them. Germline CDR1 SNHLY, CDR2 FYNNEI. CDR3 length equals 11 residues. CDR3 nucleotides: TGTGCCAGCACCTCCGGGGATACGCAGTATTTT. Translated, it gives CASTSGDTQYF.

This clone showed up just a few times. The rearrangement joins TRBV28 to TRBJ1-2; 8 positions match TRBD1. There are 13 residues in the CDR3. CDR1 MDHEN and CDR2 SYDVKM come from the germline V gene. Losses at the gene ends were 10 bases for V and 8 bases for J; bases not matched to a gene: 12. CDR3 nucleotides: TGTGCCATGTCGGACAGGGATCTTGAAGGCTACACCTTC. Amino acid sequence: CAMSDRDLEGYTF.

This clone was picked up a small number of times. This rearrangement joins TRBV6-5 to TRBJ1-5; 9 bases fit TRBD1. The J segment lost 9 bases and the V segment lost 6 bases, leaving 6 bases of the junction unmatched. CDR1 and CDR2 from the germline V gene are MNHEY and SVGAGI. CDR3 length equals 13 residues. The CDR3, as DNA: TGTGCCAGCAGATCGGGACAGGGCCCGCCCCAGCATTTT. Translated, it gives CASRSGQGPPQHF.

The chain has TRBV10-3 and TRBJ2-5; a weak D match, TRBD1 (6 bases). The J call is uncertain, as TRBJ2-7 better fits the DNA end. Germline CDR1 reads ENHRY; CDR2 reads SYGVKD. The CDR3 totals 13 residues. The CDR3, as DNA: TGTGCCTCCTCCAGGGACAATGCCTACGAGCAGTACTTC. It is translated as CASSRDNAYEQYF.

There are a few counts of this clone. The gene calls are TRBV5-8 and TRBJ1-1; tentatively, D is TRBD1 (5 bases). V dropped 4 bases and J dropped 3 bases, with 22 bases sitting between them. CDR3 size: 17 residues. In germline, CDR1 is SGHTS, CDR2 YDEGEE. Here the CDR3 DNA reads TGTGCCAGCAGCCCGTACCTCAAAGGGGCCGGGTACACTGAAGCTTTCTTT. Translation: CASSPYLKGAGYTEAFF.

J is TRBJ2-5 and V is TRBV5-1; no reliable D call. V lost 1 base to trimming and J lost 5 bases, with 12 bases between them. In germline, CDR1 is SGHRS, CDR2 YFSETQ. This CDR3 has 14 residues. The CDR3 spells CASSLYSGWETQYF. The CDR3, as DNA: TGCGCCAGCAGCTTGTACTCGGGTTGGGAGACCCAGTACTTC.

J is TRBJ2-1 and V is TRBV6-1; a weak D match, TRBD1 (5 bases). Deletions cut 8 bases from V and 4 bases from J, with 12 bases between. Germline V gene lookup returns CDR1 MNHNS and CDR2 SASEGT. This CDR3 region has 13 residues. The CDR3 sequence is CASRQGGYNEQFF. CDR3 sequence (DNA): TGTGCCAGCCGGCAGGGTGGGTACAATGAGCAGTTCTTC.